What follows describes a single T cell receptor (beta chain). Its antigen remains unidentified. Use of 60 Vbeta and 13 Jbeta primers characterized the PCR. The table came from immunoSEQ multiplex PCR; TCRdb's copy has only in-frame clones and leaves some out. This table holds fewer than 120,000 clones, approximately 84% found once. The data were obtained in a study of cytomegalovirus exposure and HLA in healthy donors. General study points: Researchers reported that a few CMV-associated chains were confirmed in vitro as CMV antigen-specific. One variant, a missense change in DCLRE1C, was linked in a later analysis to TCR beta V- and J-gene trimming.

Source material: PBMCs. This sequence was found in a man in his forties or fifties in good health and CMV-seronegative.

CDR3 sequence (DNA): TGTGCCAGCAGTCCCAGAACAACTAATGAAAAACTGTTTTTT. Protein: CASSPRTTNEKLFF. The chain has TRBV6-1 and TRBJ1-4, with D hard to call. Germline V lookup: CDR1 MNHNS, CDR2 SASEGT. The CDR3 has 14 amino acids. The V gene lost 5 bases and the J gene lost 0 bases, with 7 bases spanning the gap.